This T cell receptor beta chain was recorded in a study of cytomegalovirus exposure and HLA in healthy donors (dated by TCRdb to 2016 to 2017). For context, the study as a whole: An earlier analysis of about 530 of the donors reported about 300 Gb of sequence data and 117 million unique TCR beta sequences obtained from roughly 180 million T cells. An early release that covered 640 HLA-typed donors contained around 300 gigabases of sequencing data and about 84 million unique TCR sequences. The genetic ancestry cluster associated with self-reported Caucasian donors included over 80% of the approximately 410 genotyped donors. The study aimed to test whether signatures of past pathogen exposure could be identified by cataloging public T cell receptors. Using immunosequencing, the study profiled T cell repertoires from about 650 subjects and related those repertoires to cytomegalovirus serostatus. Besides the first cohort of under 700 subjects, a separate validation cohort made up of 120 different subjects was used. To predict cytomegalovirus infection status, the study combined high-throughput TCR immunosequencing, statistical association of individual TCRs with disease status, and machine learning. To study patterns of TCR occurrence, a later analysis re-analyzed previously published TCR beta repertoires from hundreds of donors and added high-resolution HLA genotyping. Rather than using new phenotypic data, the later analysis identified candidate immune exposures from TCR beta sequences and from how often those sequences occurred across donors. An earlier analysis of about 600 of the donors used high-throughput TCR beta sequencing to judge whether each TCR beta V gene segment behaved as functional or pseudogenic. Donor age, sex, ethnicity and CMV serostatus were compiled alongside the repertoire data. A later genetic analysis took genome-wide SNP genotypes for 398 of the 666 donors and used that subset as a discovery cohort. All discovery cohort repertoires had been generated using a single sequencing platform. Both class I and class II loci were covered by HLA typing, at four-digit resolution. Typing coverage varied by locus: about 620-630 donors for A, B, C, DRB1 and DQB1; more than 500 for DQA1; more than 600 for DPA1; about 450 for DPB1. Roughly five DR-DQ haplotypes were handled as single units for association and clustering because linkage in the cohort was strong. Among about 390 genotyped donors of the cohort, an average of about 240,000 unique TCR beta nucleotide sequences were sequenced per donor, around 20% of them non-productive.

The cohort was made up of 500 to 850 healthy bone marrow donors. Cohort members were all nominally healthy when sampled, although unrecorded immune exposures were likely present. The donor was CMV seropositive and belonged to the group of 250 to 300 seropositive cohort members. Every donor gave a peripheral blood sample, and the peripheral blood mononuclear cells from that sample were used for TCR beta sequencing. Genomic DNA was extracted from the blood cell samples with the Qiagen DNeasy Blood Extraction Kit. CDR1 and CDR2, looked up from the germline V gene (reference sequence), are LNHNV and YYDKDF. A distance of 8 bases separates the germline ends of V and J, which lose 11 bases and 0 bases respectively. Spanning cysteine to phenylalanine, the CDR3 consists of 12 amino acids. CDR3 DNA is the only sequence kept; it has 36 bases, read in frame from the first base. Concerning this clone: No antigen is known for it. The input lacks base qualities; no much larger clone sits a single base away.

Libraries were constructed by the immunoSEQ multiplex PCR assay. The multiplex PCR relied on a mix of 60 forward primers for TCR Vbeta segments and 13 reverse primers for TCR Jbeta segments. The CDR3 region of rearranged TCR beta genes was amplified from genomic DNA with a multiplex PCR assay. The Illumina HiSeq System was used to sequence the amplified TCR beta libraries as 87-base-pair reads. The authors processed their data as follows. A later analysis tallied around 80 million unique TCR beta chains across the approximately 670 repertoires, and approximately 12 million of those chains were shared by two or more donors. To remove PCR and sequencing errors, raw reads were error-corrected and collapsed into unique sequences using a nearest-neighbor algorithm that merged closely related sequences. Alignment of CDR3 sequences to IMGT reference sequences was used to assign V, D and J gene segments. For a sequence to be retained, a match of at least six nucleotides was required to both a V gene segment and a J gene segment. A rearrangement counted as productive if the CDR3 had no stop codons and remained in frame with V and J, and every other rearrangement counted as non-productive. CDR3 was defined according to IMGT convention as the region running from the second conserved V-encoded cysteine to the conserved J-encoded phenylalanine. The earlier analysis of some 580 of the donors excluded any sequence lacking an unambiguous match to a single V gene segment. In an earlier analysis of 587 of the donors, V segments were called functional above 56.7% productive rearrangements and were called segregating when the between-donor standard deviation exceeded 5%. A statistical classification framework was built for diagnosing cytomegalovirus status from the catalog of TCR beta chain sequences. In a later analysis, V and J genes were assigned by comparing TCR nucleotide sequences against IMGT/GENE-DB human TR gene sequences. The TCRdist pipeline was used in a later analysis to assign CDR3 sequences and most-parsimonious VDJ recombination scenarios. In a later analysis, each TCR beta chain was defined by its CDR3 amino acid sequence together with its V-gene family, and reads without a unique V-gene family were excluded. In a later analysis, around 650 highly shared, low-generation-probability nucleotide sequences were removed to address suspected cross-contamination and a sequencing artifact. In a later analysis, a clonal expansion index for each public chain was calculated from normalized within-repertoire ranks of inferred template counts. Generation probabilities in a later analysis came from a VDJ recombination model fitted to out-of-frame rearrangements, and those results were checked against IGoR. In a later analysis, hypergeometric tests were used to score TCR-TCR, TCR-HLA and TCR-CMV co-occurrence, with a repertoire-size bias correction applied to TCR pairs. False discovery rates were estimated in a later analysis by permuting HLA or CMV assignments 20 times. In a later analysis, co-occurring TCRs were grouped with DBSCAN, and TCRdist sequence similarity was added when clustering was performed within HLA-allele-positive subsets. Repertoires with fewer than 30,000 or more than 120,000 public chains, plus five repertoires with anomalous nucleotide sharing, were excluded from co-occurrence clustering. Sourced from immuneACCESS, this table was stored by TCRdb with only in-frame sequences that have V and J called. A share of the clones is absent; for the studies checked, an unresolved V gene accounts for under half, and the remainder has no known explanation. V, J and clone size are those of that table, while D and trimming were read from the DNA. A total of 150,000 to 200,000 clones appear in this sample, about 81% of them only once. Approximately 2% of the sample rests with the top ten.

Study-wide conclusions, independent of this receptor: A further reported finding was that TCR beta sequences accurately predicted the HLA-A and HLA-B alleles for most subjects in the first cohort. Broadly in line with IMGT annotations, most TCR beta V segments showed up in productive rearrangements about 87% or about 30% of the time in an earlier analysis of some 590 of the donors. An association between a missense DCLRE1C variant and V-gene and J-gene trimming of TCR beta chains was found in a later genetic analysis and replicated in an independent cohort. Linkage disequilibrium might explain the correlated functional status among segregating V segments, but an unknown experimental factor could not be excluded. A later analysis associated about 17,000 TCR beta sequences with specific HLA alleles at a false discovery rate of 0.05. Because HLA typing was missing for some donors at each locus, association tests included only the typed subset. A later genetic analysis reported fewer N-insertions in productive TCRs among donors in an Asian-associated ancestry cluster than the approximately 700-donor mean. A later analysis reported that several top co-occurrence clusters appeared linked to parvovirus B19, influenza, CMV and Epstein-Barr virus. The classifier was reported to diagnose cytomegalovirus status with high specificity and sensitivity in both the original and validation cohorts. A group of highly shared sequence variants was considered likely to be a technical artifact of the sequencing pipeline. In a later analysis, HLA-associated TCR beta chains were found to be more clonally expanded and to have lower generation probabilities than equally common non-associated chains. Across donors, most TCR sequences were observed very rarely, whereas some public TCRs were present in many individuals. Presence/absence analyses assumed roughly uniform sequencing depth across donors, an assumption that may not hold. A later analysis found that most CMV-associated TCR beta chains appeared HLA-restricted, with HLA associations seemingly driven largely by CMV exposure. The 87-base-pair reads could not distinguish some IMGT-functional V segments, including TRBV6-2 and TRBV6-3, so those segments were excluded. The study gave a list of about 150 TCR beta chains associated with cytomegalovirus. A few of the identified cytomegalovirus-associated TCR beta chains were confirmed in vitro to be specific for cytomegalovirus antigens. Strong co-occurrence of HLA alleles, especially DR and DQ, made assigning TCR associations to individual alleles difficult. It was suggested by the authors that the approach could potentially be generalized to other disease states and immunological phenotypes. The earlier analysis of nearly 600 of the donors excluded about 16 rarely observed V segments, including chromosome 9 orphons, because counts were too low. In a later analysis, the rate of TCR association differed among HLA loci, with DRB1 alleles having the most associated TCRs and HLA-C alleles having the fewest. For the cohort, immune exposure information was limited to CMV serostatus. In this cohort, only TCR beta chains were sequenced, and detectable features were limited by the absence of alpha or paired-chain data.

This receptor was obtained from a woman between 18 and 29 years old in good health and CMV-seropositive. The chain uses TRBV15 and TRBJ1-3; the D gene cannot be named for sure. Sample: PBMCs. The DNA sequence is TGTGCCCCTCGGTTCTCTGGAAACACCATATATTTT. Its product reads: CAPRFSGNTIYF.